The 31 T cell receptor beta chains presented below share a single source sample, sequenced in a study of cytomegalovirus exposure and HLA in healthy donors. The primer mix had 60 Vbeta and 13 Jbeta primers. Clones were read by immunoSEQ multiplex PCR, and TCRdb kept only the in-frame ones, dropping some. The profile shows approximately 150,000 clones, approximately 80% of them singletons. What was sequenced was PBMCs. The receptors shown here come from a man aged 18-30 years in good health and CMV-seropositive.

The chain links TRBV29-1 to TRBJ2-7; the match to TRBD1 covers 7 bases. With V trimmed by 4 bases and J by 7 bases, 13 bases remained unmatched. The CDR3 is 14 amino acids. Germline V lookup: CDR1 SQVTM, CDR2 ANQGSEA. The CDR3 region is CSVVVGQAGWEQYF. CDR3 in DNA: TGCAGCGTTGTGGTTGGACAGGCCGGCTGGGAGCAGTACTTC.

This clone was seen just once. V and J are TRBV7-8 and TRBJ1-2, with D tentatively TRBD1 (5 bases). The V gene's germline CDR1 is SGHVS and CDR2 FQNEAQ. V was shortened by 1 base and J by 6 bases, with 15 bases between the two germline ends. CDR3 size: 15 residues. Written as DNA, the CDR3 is TGTGCCAGCAGCTTAGACCGGAGGGGCGGGGATGGCTACACCTTC. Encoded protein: CASSLDRRGGDGYTF.

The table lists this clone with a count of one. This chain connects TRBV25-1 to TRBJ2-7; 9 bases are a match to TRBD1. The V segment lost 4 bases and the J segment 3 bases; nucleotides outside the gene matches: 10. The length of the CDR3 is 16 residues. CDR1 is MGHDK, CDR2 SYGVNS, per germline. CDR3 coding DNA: TGTGCCAGCAGTGCAACCGGGACAGGGTTGAACTACGAGCAGTACTTC. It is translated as CASSATGTGLNYEQYF.

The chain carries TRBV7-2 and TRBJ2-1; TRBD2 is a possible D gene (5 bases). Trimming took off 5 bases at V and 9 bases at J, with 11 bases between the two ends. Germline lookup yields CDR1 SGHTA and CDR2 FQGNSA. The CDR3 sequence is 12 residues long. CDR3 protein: CASSAGVLEQFF. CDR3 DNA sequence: TGTGCCAGCAGCGCCGGGGTGCTTGAGCAGTTCTTC.

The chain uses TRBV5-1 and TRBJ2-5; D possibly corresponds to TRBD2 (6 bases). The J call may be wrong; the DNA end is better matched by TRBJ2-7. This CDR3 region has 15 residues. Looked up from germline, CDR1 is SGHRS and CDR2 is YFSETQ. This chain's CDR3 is CASSLGWGVLYEQYF. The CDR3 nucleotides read TGCGCCAGCAGCTTGGGTTGGGGGGTTCTCTACGAGCAGTACTTC.

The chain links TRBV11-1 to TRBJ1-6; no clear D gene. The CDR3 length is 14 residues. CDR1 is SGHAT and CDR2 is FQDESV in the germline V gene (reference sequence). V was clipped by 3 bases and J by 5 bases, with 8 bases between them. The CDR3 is CASSFDTNNSPLHF. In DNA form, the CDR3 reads TGTGCCAGCAGCTTTGACACCAATAATTCACCCCTCCACTTT. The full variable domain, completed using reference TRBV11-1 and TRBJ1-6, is EAEVAQSPRYKITEKSQAVAFWCDPISGHATLYWYRQILGQGPELLVQFQDESVVDDSQLPKDRFSAERLKGVDSTLKIQPAELGDSAMYLCASSFDTNNSPLHFGNGTRLTVT.

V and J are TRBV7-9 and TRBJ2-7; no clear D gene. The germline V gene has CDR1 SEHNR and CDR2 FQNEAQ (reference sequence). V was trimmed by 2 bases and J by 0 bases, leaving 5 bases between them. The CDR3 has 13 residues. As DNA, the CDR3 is TGTGCCAGCAGCTTACAGAACTCCTACGAGCAGTACTTC. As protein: CASSLQNSYEQYF.

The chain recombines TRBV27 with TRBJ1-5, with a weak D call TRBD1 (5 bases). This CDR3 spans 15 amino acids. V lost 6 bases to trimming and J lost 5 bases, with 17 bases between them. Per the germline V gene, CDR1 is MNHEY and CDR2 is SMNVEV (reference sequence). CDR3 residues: CASSQTGPLDQPQHF. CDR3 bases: TGTGCCAGCAGCCAAACAGGTCCCCTGGATCAGCCCCAGCATTTT.

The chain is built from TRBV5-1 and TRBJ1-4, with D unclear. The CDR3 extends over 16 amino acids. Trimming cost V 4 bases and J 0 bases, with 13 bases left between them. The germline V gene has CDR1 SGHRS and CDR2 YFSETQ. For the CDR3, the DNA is TGCGCCAGCAGCCCACAAAGTATCGCAACTAATGAAAAACTGTTTTTT. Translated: CASSPQSIATNEKLFF.

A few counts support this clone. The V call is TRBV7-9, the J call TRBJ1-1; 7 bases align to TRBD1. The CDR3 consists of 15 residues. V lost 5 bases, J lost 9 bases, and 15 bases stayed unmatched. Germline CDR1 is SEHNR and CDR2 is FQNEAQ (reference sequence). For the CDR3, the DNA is TGTGCCAGCAGCACCCCGGGACAGCTGGCGGGGAAAGCTTTCTTT. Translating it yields CASSTPGQLAGKAFF.

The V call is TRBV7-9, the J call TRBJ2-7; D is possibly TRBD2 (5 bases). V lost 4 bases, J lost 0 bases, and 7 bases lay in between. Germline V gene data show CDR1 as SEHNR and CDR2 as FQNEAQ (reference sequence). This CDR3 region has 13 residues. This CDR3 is CASSSGFSYEQYF. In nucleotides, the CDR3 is TGTGCCAGCAGCTCGGGATTCTCCTACGAGCAGTACTTC.

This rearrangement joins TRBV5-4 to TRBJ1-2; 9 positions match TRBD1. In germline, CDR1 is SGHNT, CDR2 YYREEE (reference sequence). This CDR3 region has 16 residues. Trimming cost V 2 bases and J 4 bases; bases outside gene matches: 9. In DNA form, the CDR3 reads TGTGCCAGCAGCTTTATACGGACAGGGGATCTCTATGGCTACACCTTC. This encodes CASSFIRTGDLYGYTF.

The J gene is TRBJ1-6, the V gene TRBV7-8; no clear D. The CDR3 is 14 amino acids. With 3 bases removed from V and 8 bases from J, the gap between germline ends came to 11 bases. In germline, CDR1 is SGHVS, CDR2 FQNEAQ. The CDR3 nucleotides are TGTGCCAGCAGCTTTACCGATAGTGATTCACCCCTCCACTTT. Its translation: CASSFTDSDSPLHF.

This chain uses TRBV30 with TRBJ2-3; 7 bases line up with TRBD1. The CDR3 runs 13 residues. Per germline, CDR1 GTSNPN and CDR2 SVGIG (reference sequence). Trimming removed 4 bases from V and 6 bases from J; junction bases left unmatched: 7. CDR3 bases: TGTGCCTGGAACGAAGGGGGCGGGGATACGCAGTATTTT. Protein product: CAWNEGGGDTQYF.

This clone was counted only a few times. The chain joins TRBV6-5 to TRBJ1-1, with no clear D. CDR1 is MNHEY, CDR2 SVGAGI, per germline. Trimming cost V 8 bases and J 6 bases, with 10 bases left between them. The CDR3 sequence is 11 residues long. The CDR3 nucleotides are TGTGCCAGCGGCCCGTCCTCTGAAGCTTTCTTT. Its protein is CASGPSSEAFF.

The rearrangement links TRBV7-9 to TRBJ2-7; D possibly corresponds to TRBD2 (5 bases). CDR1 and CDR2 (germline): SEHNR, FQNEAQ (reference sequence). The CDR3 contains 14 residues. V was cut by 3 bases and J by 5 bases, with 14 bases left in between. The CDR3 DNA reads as TGTGCCAGCAGCTTGGGCCGTCAGAGGGACGAGCAGTACTTC. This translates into CASSLGRQRDEQYF.

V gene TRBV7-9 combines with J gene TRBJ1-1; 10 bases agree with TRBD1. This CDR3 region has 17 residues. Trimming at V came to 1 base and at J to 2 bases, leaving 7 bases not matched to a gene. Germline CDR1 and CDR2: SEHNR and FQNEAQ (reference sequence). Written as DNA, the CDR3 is TGTGCCAGCAGCTTAGGGACAGGGGGATGGTCAAACACTGAAGCTTTCTTT. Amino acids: CASSLGTGGWSNTEAFF.

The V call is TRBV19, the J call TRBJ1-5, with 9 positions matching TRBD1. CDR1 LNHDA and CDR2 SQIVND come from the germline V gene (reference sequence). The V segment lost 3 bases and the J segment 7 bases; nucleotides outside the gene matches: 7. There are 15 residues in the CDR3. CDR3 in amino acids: CASSMWGQGRQPQHF. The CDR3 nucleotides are TGTGCCAGTAGTATGTGGGGACAGGGAAGGCAGCCCCAGCATTTT. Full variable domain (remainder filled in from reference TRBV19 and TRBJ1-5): DGGITQSPKYLFRKEGQNVTLSCEQNLNHDAMYWYRQDPGQGLRLIYYSQIVNDFQKGDIAEGYSVSREKKESFPLTVTSAQKNPTAFYLCASSMWGQGRQPQHFGDGTRLSIL.

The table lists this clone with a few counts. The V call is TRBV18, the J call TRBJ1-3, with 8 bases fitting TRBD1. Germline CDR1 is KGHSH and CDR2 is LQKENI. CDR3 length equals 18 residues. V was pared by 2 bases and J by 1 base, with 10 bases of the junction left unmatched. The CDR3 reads CASSPYAQGAESGNTIYF. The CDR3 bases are TGTGCCAGCTCACCATACGCCCAGGGGGCCGAATCTGGAAACACCATATATTTT.

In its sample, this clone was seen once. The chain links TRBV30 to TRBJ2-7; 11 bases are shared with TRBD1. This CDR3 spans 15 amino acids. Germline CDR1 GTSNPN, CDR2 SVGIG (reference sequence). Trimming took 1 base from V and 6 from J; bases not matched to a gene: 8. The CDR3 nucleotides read TGTGCCTGGAGTGGGGGGACAGGGGGATTTTTCGAGCAGTACTTC. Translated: CAWSGGTGGFFEQYF.

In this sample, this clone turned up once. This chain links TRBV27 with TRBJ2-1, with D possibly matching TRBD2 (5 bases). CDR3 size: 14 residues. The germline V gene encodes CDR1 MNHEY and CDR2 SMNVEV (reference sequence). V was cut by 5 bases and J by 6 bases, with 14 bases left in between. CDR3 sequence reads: CASSPTGRGNEQFF. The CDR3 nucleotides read TGTGCCAGCAGTCCGACCGGACGGGGCAATGAGCAGTTCTTC.

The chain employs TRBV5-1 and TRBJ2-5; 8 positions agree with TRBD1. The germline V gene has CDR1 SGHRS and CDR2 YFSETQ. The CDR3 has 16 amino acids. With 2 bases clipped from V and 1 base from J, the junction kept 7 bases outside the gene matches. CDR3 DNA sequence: TGCGCCAGCAGCTTCGCGGGACAGGCCCTCCAAGAGACCCAGTACTTC. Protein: CASSFAGQALQETQYF. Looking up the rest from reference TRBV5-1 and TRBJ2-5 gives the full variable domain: KAGVTQTPRYLIKTRGQQVTLSCSPISGHRSVSWYQQTPGQGLQFLFEYFSETQRNKGNFPGRFSGRQFSNSRSEMNVSTLELGDSALYLCASSFAGQALQETQYFGPGTRLLVL.

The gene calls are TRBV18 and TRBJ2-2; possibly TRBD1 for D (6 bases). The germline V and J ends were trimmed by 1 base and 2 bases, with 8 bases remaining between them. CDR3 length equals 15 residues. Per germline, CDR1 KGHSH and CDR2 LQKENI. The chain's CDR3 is CASSPRGPNTGELFF. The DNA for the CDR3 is TGTGCCAGCTCACCACGGGGGCCTAACACCGGGGAGCTGTTTTTT.

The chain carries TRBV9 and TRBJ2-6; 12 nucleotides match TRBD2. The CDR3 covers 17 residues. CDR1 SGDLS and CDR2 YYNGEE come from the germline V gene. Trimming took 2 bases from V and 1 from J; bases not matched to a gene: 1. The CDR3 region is CASSVTSGGSGANVLTF. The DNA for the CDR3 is TGTGCCAGCAGCGTCACTAGCGGGGGGTCTGGGGCCAACGTCCTGACTTTC. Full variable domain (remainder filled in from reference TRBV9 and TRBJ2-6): DSGVTQTPKHLITATGQRVTLRCSPRSGDLSVYWYQQSLDQGLQFLIQYYNGEERAKGNILERFSAQQFPDLHSELNLSSLELGDSALYFCASSVTSGGSGANVLTFGAGSRLTVL.

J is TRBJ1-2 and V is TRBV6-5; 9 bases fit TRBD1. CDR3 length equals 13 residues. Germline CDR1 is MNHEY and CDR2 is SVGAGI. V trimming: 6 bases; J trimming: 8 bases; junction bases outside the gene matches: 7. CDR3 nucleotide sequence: TGTGCCAGCAGCCGGGACAGGGTACGAGGCTACACCTTC. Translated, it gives CASSRDRVRGYTF.

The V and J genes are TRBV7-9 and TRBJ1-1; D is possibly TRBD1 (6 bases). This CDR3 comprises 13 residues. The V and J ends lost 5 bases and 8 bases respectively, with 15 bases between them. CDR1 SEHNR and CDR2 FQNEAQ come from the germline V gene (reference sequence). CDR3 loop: CASSLSEGHEAFF. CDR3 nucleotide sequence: TGTGCCAGCAGCCTATCTGAGGGACACGAAGCTTTCTTT.

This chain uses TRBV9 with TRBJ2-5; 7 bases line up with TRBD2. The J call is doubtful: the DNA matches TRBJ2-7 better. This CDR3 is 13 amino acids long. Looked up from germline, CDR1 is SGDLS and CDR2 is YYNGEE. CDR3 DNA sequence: TGTGCCAGCAGCGCTCGGGAGGCAGACGAGCAGTACTTC. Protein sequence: CASSAREADEQYF.

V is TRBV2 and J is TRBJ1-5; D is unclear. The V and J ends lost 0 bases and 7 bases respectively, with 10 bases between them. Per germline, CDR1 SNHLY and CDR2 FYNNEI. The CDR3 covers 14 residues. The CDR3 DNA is TGTGCCAGCAGTGAAGCCCGGGGTGGACAGCCCCAGCATTTT. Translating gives CASSEARGGQPQHF. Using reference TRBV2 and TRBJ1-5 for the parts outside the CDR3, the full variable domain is EPEVTQTPSHQVTQMGQEVILRCVPISNHLYFYWYRQILGQKVEFLVSFYNNEISEKSEIFDDQFSVERPDGSNFTLKIRSTKLEDSAMYFCASSEARGGQPQHFGDGTRLSIL.

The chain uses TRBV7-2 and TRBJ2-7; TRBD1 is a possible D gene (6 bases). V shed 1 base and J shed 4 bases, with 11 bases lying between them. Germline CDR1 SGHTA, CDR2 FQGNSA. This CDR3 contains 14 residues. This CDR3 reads CASSLEQGLYEQYF. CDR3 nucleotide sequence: TGTGCCAGCAGCTTAGAACAGGGTTTGTACGAGCAGTACTTC.

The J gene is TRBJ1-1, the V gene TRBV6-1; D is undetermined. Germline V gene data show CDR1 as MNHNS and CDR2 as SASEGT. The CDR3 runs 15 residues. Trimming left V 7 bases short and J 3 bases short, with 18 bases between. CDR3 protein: CASTTAWRSDTEAFF. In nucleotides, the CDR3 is TGTGCCAGCACCACGGCGTGGAGGTCAGACACTGAAGCTTTCTTT.

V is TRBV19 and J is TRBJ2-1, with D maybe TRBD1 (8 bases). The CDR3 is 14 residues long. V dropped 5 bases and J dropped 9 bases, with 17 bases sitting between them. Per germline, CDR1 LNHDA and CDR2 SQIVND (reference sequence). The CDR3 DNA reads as TGTGCCAGTAGTCCCGGACAGGGCGGGGGTGAGCAGTTCTTC. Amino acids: CASSPGQGGGEQFF.